Listed below are T cell receptor beta chains from one sample, sequenced in a study of cytomegalovirus exposure and HLA in healthy donors. Here immunoSEQ multiplex PCR was the method, and the copy in TCRdb shows in-frame clones only, minus some. The sample yields fewer than 250,000 clones, roughly 85% seen once. Sequencing was done on a sample of PBMCs. Every receptor here comes from a male donor in good health and CMV-seronegative. Each CDR3 is given with its conserved first and last residue.

TRBV7-6,TRBJ2-7,CASSRTADRSYEQYF
TRBV27,TRBJ2-7,CASGFGYEQYF
TRBV27,TRBJ2-7,CASSLLPPGDRGKYEQYF
TRBV19,TRBJ1-5,CASRFDGGQGQPQHF
TRBV5-6,TRBJ2-7,CASKRGGEQYF
TRBV6-4,TRBJ2-2,CASSDSGGAGELFF
TRBV4-3,TRBJ1-2,CASSSVEGLGYGYTF
TRBV5-4,TRBJ1-1,CASSPLGANEAFF
TRBV9,TRBJ1-1,CASSPQGRAEAFF
TRBV9,TRBJ2-1,CASSYRDRAVNEQFF
TRBV5-4,TRBJ2-5,CASSGTQETQYF
TRBV2,TRBJ1-5,CASRRQVPQPQHF
TRBV27,TRBJ1-4,CASSPRPTGLHEKLFF
TRBV6-5,TRBJ1-2,CASSYGDRGLAGYTF
TRBV7-2,TRBJ2-7,CASSQGGGYEQYF
TRBV5-4,TRBJ1-1,CASSLVTAGTEAFF
TRBV7-3,TRBJ2-3,CASGASGHPTDTQYF